This TCR beta chain appears in the sequencing data of a study of identical twins. This clonotype occurred many times. MiXCR, run by TCRdb on the 5' RACE reads, gives a single entry per CDR3 protein. The sample has approximately 680,000 distinct CDR3 sequences, about 7.6% seen once. This CDR3 spans 14 amino acids. Trimming removed 1 base at V and 7 bases at J, with 11 bases between. The same specimen was also included in a second study, on yellow fever vaccine responses in identical twins.

Material for sequencing was PBMCs. This TCR was recovered from a woman aged 18-29 years in good health. The rearrangement links TRBV12-3 or TRBV12-4 to TRBJ1-5; D uncertain. The CDR3 DNA reads as TGTGCCAGCAGTTTAGGGCCGACCGGGCAGCCCCAGCATTTT. As protein: CASSLGPTGQPQHF.